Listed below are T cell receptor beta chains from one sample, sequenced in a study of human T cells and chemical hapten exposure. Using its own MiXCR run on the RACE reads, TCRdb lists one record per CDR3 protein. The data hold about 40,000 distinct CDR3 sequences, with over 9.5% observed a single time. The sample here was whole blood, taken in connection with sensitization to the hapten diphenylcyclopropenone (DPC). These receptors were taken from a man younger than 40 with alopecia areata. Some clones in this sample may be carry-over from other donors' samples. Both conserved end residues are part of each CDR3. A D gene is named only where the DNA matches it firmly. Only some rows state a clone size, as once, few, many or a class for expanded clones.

DNA: TGTGCCAGCAGCAACAGGAGGGAGACCCAGTACTTC
CDR3: CASSNRRETQYF
size: many
D: NA
V: TRBV6-6
J: TRBJ2-5

DNA: TGTGCCAGCAGCGTTTCAGGGTCCCCGGACACTGAAGCTTTCTTT
CDR3: CASSVSGSPDTEAFF
size: many
D: NA
V: TRBV9
J: TRBJ1-1

DNA: TGTGCCAGCAGTCCTTCCCATTGGGGAGATCTAGCCAAAAACATTCAGTACTTC
CDR3: CASSPSHWGDLAKNIQYF
size: many
D: NA
V: TRBV6-9
J: TRBJ2-4

DNA: TGTGCCAGCAGCTATGACACAGAAGAAGCTTTCTTT
CDR3: CASSYDTEEAFF
size: few
D: NA
V: TRBV7-2
J: TRBJ1-1

DNA: TGCAGCGTTGGACATAGCGGGGGTAAGGCCCAGTACTTC
CDR3: CSVGHSGGKAQYF
size: few
D: TRBD2
V: TRBV29-1
J: TRBJ2-5

DNA: TGTGCCAGCAGTCTATCGGACGTGATCTCCTTCTACGAGCAGTACTTC
CDR3: CASSLSDVISFYEQYF
size: many
D: NA
V: TRBV12-3/TRBV12-4
J: TRBJ2-7

DNA: TGTGCCAGCAGTTTAGCCCCGGGATTAGACAATGAGCAGTTCTTC
CDR3: CASSLAPGLDNEQFF
size: NA
D: NA
V: TRBV11-2
J: TRBJ2-1

DNA: TGTGCCAGCAGCCAATCTTTGACTAATGGGATAGATACGCAGTATTTT
CDR3: CASSQSLTNGIDTQYF
size: NA
D: NA
V: TRBV4-2
J: TRBJ2-3

DNA: TGTGCCAGCAGCTTCCCGCAGGGGAACACTGAAGCTTTCTTT
CDR3: CASSFPQGNTEAFF
size: few
D: NA
V: TRBV5-6
J: TRBJ1-1

DNA: TGTGCCAGCAGCCTCACGGGACTAGCGGGGATCCCCACGCAGTATTTT
CDR3: CASSLTGLAGIPTQYF
size: few
D: TRBD2
V: TRBV7-3
J: TRBJ2-3

DNA: TGTGCCATCAGTGATGGCCGAGAGACCCAGTACTTC
CDR3: CAISDGRETQYF
size: few
D: NA
V: TRBV10-3
J: TRBJ2-5

DNA: TGCAGCCTCAGCAGAGGGACAGAGACCCAGTACTTC
CDR3: CSLSRGTETQYF
size: few
D: NA
V: TRBV29-1
J: TRBJ2-5

DNA: TGTGCCAGCAGTTCCCGGCGGAACACTGAAGCTTTCTTT
CDR3: CASSSRRNTEAFF
size: few
D: NA
V: TRBV6-5
J: TRBJ1-1

DNA: TGCGCCAGCAGCCCCCTAGCTCCCAGCTCGGCCGGGGAGCTGTTTTTT
CDR3: CASSPLAPSSAGELFF
size: NA
D: NA
V: TRBV5-1
J: TRBJ2-2

DNA: TGTGCCAGCAGCTTAGCGGGGGGCAATCAGCCCCAGCATTTT
CDR3: CASSLAGGNQPQHF
size: NA
D: NA
V: TRBV7-2
J: TRBJ1-5

DNA: TGTGCCAGCAGCCAAGAGATCCGTGGTATTTATGGCTACACCTTC
CDR3: CASSQEIRGIYGYTF
size: many
D: NA
V: TRBV14
J: TRBJ1-2

DNA: TGCGCCAGCAGCTTGCAGACAGGAGCACTCTATGGCTACACCTTC
CDR3: CASSLQTGALYGYTF
size: few
D: NA
V: TRBV5-1
J: TRBJ1-2

DNA: TGTGCCAGCTCACCAAAAGAGACCCAGTACTTC
CDR3: CASSPKETQYF
size: many
D: NA
V: TRBV18
J: TRBJ2-5

DNA: TGCAGTGCTAGACTGGGGGGACAGGGTAACTCACCCCTCCACTTT
CDR3: CSARLGGQGNSPLHF
size: many
D: TRBD1
V: TRBV20-1
J: TRBJ1-6

DNA: TGCAGCGTTGAAACAGATACGCAGTATTTT
CDR3: CSVETDTQYF
size: few
D: NA
V: TRBV29-1
J: TRBJ2-3

DNA: TGCGCCAGCAAGGGGGTCGACGGAGGCGAAGCTTTCTTT
CDR3: CASKGVDGGEAFF
size: many
D: NA
V: TRBV4-3
J: TRBJ1-1

DNA: TGTGCCAGCAGTTTAATTCAGGGGTCCACTGAAGCTTTCTTT
CDR3: CASSLIQGSTEAFF
size: many
D: NA
V: TRBV12-3/TRBV12-4
J: TRBJ1-1

DNA: TGTGCCAGCAGCATAATGGAGAGCAATCAGCCCCAGCATTTT
CDR3: CASSIMESNQPQHF
size: many
D: NA
V: TRBV5-4
J: TRBJ1-5

DNA: TGTGCCAGCAGCTTAGGGAGGGGGGAGGTCTACGAGCAGTACTTC
CDR3: CASSLGRGEVYEQYF
size: many
D: NA
V: TRBV11-2
J: TRBJ2-7

DNA: TGTGCCACCAGCAGAGATGTTCTAGCGGGGACTACGCAGTATTTT
CDR3: CATSRDVLAGTTQYF
size: NA
D: TRBD2
V: TRBV15
J: TRBJ2-3

DNA: TGTGCCAGCAGCCAAGTTAGCCCTGCCAGTACGAACACCGGGGAGCTGTTTTTT
CDR3: CASSQVSPASTNTGELFF
size: NA
D: NA
V: TRBV4-2
J: TRBJ2-2

DNA: TGTGCCAGCAGCCCCGGGACTCACAATGAGCAGTTCTTC
CDR3: CASSPGTHNEQFF
size: few
D: NA
V: TRBV7-3
J: TRBJ2-1

DNA: TGCGCCAGCAACAAGGGGGGATACACTGAAGCTTTCTTT
CDR3: CASNKGGYTEAFF
size: medium-sized
D: NA
V: TRBV10-2
J: TRBJ1-1

DNA: TGTGCCAGCAGTTTCGGACAAATCCTTGGAGATACGCAGTATTTT
CDR3: CASSFGQILGDTQYF
size: few
D: NA
V: TRBV5-4
J: TRBJ2-3

DNA: TGTGCCAGCAGCCCGGCGGGGGGTACTGAAGCTTTCTTT
CDR3: CASSPAGGTEAFF
size: many
D: NA
V: TRBV12-3/TRBV12-4
J: TRBJ1-1

DNA: TGTGCTAGTGGTTCGACCGGGGGGGCTCTTACTGTCTATGAGCAGTTCTTC
CDR3: CASGSTGGALTVYEQFF
size: many
D: TRBD2
V: TRBV12-5
J: TRBJ2-1

DNA: TGTGCCAGCAGCTTAGTACCCCGGGACAGGGGGACTGAAGCTTTCTTT
CDR3: CASSLVPRDRGTEAFF
size: many
D: TRBD1
V: TRBV11-2
J: TRBJ1-1

DNA: TGTGCCAGCCTTCGCTTGCTAGCGGGAGGGAGGAGCACAGATACGCAGTATTTT
CDR3: CASLRLLAGGRSTDTQYF
size: many
D: TRBD2
V: TRBV28
J: TRBJ2-3

DNA: TGTGCCACCAGCAGGGACAGGTTAGCCGGGGAGCTGTTTTTT
CDR3: CATSRDRLAGELFF
size: NA
D: TRBD1
V: TRBV15
J: TRBJ2-2

DNA: TGTGCCAGCAGCCCAGACGGACGAATCCAAGAGACCCAGTACTTC
CDR3: CASSPDGRIQETQYF
size: many
D: NA
V: TRBV7-2
J: TRBJ2-5

DNA: TGCAGTGTCGGGACTAGCGGGAGAGCAGATACGCAGTATTTT
CDR3: CSVGTSGRADTQYF
size: few
D: TRBD2
V: TRBV20-1
J: TRBJ2-3

DNA: TGTGCCAGCAGCCCCAAAGGACTAGCGGGGACACAGAACAATGAGCAGTTCTTC
CDR3: CASSPKGLAGTQNNEQFF
size: NA
D: TRBD2
V: TRBV11-2
J: TRBJ2-1

DNA: TGTGCCAGCAGTGGGGGGCCAACCGGGGAGCTGTTTTTT
CDR3: CASSGGPTGELFF
size: NA
D: NA
V: TRBV6-5
J: TRBJ2-2

DNA: TGTGCCAGCAGCTTAGATCTTCAGGCACAGACCCAGTACTTC
CDR3: CASSLDLQAQTQYF
size: many
D: NA
V: TRBV11-2
J: TRBJ2-5

DNA: TGTGCCAGCAGCTCCATAAACACCATATATTTT
CDR3: CASSSINTIYF
size: few
D: NA
V: TRBV11-2
J: TRBJ1-3

DNA: TGTGCCAGCAGTGAACGGCGAGGACAGGGATATTATAGCAATCAGCCCCAGCATTTT
CDR3: CASSERRGQGYYSNQPQHF
size: many
D: TRBD1
V: TRBV25-1
J: TRBJ1-5

DNA: TGTGCCAGCAGCAACAGTGGGGGGAAGAACTACGAGCAGTACTTC
CDR3: CASSNSGGKNYEQYF
size: few
D: NA
V: TRBV7-2
J: TRBJ2-7

DNA: TGTGCCAGCAGCCAAGTTCGGTGGCGGACAGGTCGGTCACCCCTCCACTTT
CDR3: CASSQVRWRTGRSPLHF
size: NA
D: TRBD1
V: TRBV3-1
J: TRBJ1-6

DNA: TGTGCCAGCAGCTTAGGAATAAGGGGGCATGAGCAGTACTTC
CDR3: CASSLGIRGHEQYF
size: NA
D: TRBD1
V: TRBV7-8
J: TRBJ2-7

DNA: TGCAGCGCCGTCAGGAGGGGGGGCCCGGAGACCCAGTACTTC
CDR3: CSAVRRGGPETQYF
size: few
D: NA
V: TRBV29-1
J: TRBJ2-5

DNA: TGTGCCAGCAGCCTAGGACTAGCGGGAGGGCCGGGCACAGATACGCAGTATTTT
CDR3: CASSLGLAGGPGTDTQYF
size: NA
D: TRBD2
V: TRBV6-2/TRBV6-3
J: TRBJ2-3

DNA: TGTGCCAGCACCCTGGGGGGGCTAGATACGCAGTATTTT
CDR3: CASTLGGLDTQYF
size: medium-sized
D: NA
V: TRBV2
J: TRBJ2-3

DNA: TGTGCCAGCAGTTTCGGGACTGATGGCTACACCTTC
CDR3: CASSFGTDGYTF
size: NA
D: NA
V: TRBV28
J: TRBJ1-2

DNA: TGTGCCAGCAGTCTAGCGGGAGGTACATACAATGAGCAGTTCTTC
CDR3: CASSLAGGTYNEQFF
size: many
D: TRBD2
V: TRBV6-2/TRBV6-3
J: TRBJ2-1